The subject of this entry is one TCR beta chain. The sample comes from a study of blood T cell repertoires in COVID-19. Overall study context: The United States, Italy and Spain provided the acute and convalescent COVID-19 samples.

This table comes from immunoSEQ multiplex PCR, and its TCRdb copy is limited to in-frame clones, with some not included. The sample consists of some 520,000 clones, approximately 89% of them appearing once. J lost 2 bases, V lost 5 bases, and 9 bases had no gene match. Germline lookup yields CDR1 MNHNY and CDR2 SVGAGI (reference sequence). This CDR3 comprises 16 residues. The chain couples TRBV6-6 to TRBJ1-1, with 9 bases fitting TRBD1. This sequence originates from a man younger than 35 with COVID-19, enrolled during active disease. The sample consisted of peripheral blood. The CDR3 reads CASSRLPGQGNTEAFF. The CDR3 nucleotides read TGTGCCAGCAGTCGACTACCGGGACAGGGAAACACTGAAGCTTTCTTT.